This is a list of T cell receptor beta chains from one sample in a study of T-cell memory formation after mild COVID-19. Using its own MiXCR run on the 5' RACE reads, TCRdb lists one record per CDR3 protein. The sample holds approximately 65,000 distinct CDR3 sequences, about 10% seen once. The specimen was PBMCs or a T cell subset sorted from them (not recorded which). All receptors derive from a man younger than 30 who had mild COVID-19 (a few samples of this study predate the infection). Cell type and time point are not known. Both conserved end residues are part of each CDR3. A D gene is named only where the DNA matches it firmly. For some rows the clone size is stated as once, few or many, or as a class when expanded; others skip it.

V,D,size,J,CDR3,DNA
TRBV20-1,NA,NA,TRBJ1-2,CSARGGDGANYGYTF,TGCAGTGCTAGGGGAGGGGACGGGGCTAACTATGGCTACACCTTC
TRBV5-1,NA,many,TRBJ2-1,CASTPRGDGHYNEQFF,TGCGCCAGCACGCCTCGGGGAGACGGACATTACAATGAGCAGTTCTTC
TRBV7-2,NA,many,TRBJ2-1,CASSLGRLAEQFF,TGTGCCAGCAGCTTAGGTAGGTTGGCTGAGCAGTTCTTC
TRBV12-3/TRBV12-4,NA,many,TRBJ1-1,CASRGQWLSTEAFF,TGTGCCAGCAGAGGACAGTGGCTGAGCACTGAAGCTTTCTTT
TRBV5-1,NA,many,TRBJ2-2,CASSLVYGAGELFF,TGCGCCAGCAGCTTGGTGTATGGGGCCGGGGAGCTGTTTTTT
TRBV30,NA,NA,TRBJ2-5,CAWRAPSGNQETQYF,TGTGCCTGGAGGGCCCCCTCGGGGAATCAAGAGACCCAGTACTTC
TRBV7-9,NA,NA,TRBJ2-5,CASSLQGRQETQYF,TGTGCCAGCAGCTTACAGGGGAGACAAGAGACCCAGTACTTC
TRBV7-3,NA,few,TRBJ2-2,CASSPRLGETGELFF,TGTGCCAGCAGCCCTCGGTTAGGGGAGACCGGGGAGCTGTTTTTT
TRBV7-2,NA,NA,TRBJ2-5,CASSPDPRGETQYF,TGTGCCAGCAGCCCAGACCCGCGGGGAGAGACCCAGTACTTC
TRBV20-1,NA,few,TRBJ1-2,CSAQPPFLTLLYGYTF,TGCAGTGCCCAACCCCCCTTCTTGACCCTCCTCTATGGCTACACCTTC
TRBV7-2,NA,many,TRBJ2-3,CASSLDGDTQYF,TGTGCCAGCAGCTTAGATGGGGATACGCAGTATTTT
TRBV2,NA,NA,TRBJ2-7,CASFRDVFYEQYF,TGTGCCAGTTTCCGGGACGTGTTCTACGAGCAGTACTTC
TRBV12-3/TRBV12-4,NA,many,TRBJ1-1,CASSFRLNPEAFF,TGTGCCAGCAGTTTCAGGTTGAATCCTGAAGCTTTCTTT
TRBV5-6,NA,few,TRBJ2-5,CASSLRTGARETQYF,TGTGCCAGCAGCTTGAGAACGGGGGCCAGGGAGACCCAGTACTTC
TRBV10-1,NA,many,TRBJ2-3,CASSSGTTGVQTQYF,TGCGCCAGCAGCTCGGGGACAACGGGGGTTCAGACGCAGTATTTT
TRBV12-3/TRBV12-4,NA,few,TRBJ2-5,CASSKGRRETQYF,TGTGCCAGCAGCAAGGGGCGTAGAGAGACCCAGTACTTC
TRBV28,TRBD1,few,TRBJ2-1,CASWDRAFNEQFF,TGTGCCAGCTGGGACAGGGCTTTCAATGAGCAGTTCTTC
TRBV2,NA,NA,TRBJ2-2,CASSDRVATGELFF,TGTGCCAGCAGTGACAGGGTGGCCACCGGGGAGCTGTTTTTT
TRBV5-1,TRBD1,NA,TRBJ2-7,CASSTGQLSYEQYF,TGCGCCAGCAGCACGGGACAGCTCTCCTACGAGCAGTACTTC
TRBV12-3/TRBV12-4,NA,many,TRBJ1-3,CASSPYRGVGNTIYF,TGTGCCAGCAGTCCATACCGGGGGGTTGGAAACACCATATATTTT
TRBV5-1,TRBD1,NA,TRBJ1-1,CASSSTGMNTEAFF,TGCGCCAGCAGCTCGACAGGGATGAACACTGAAGCTTTCTTT
TRBV14,NA,few,TRBJ1-1,CASSQDWGLGNTEAFF,TGTGCCAGCAGCCAAGATTGGGGGCTTGGGAACACTGAAGCTTTCTTT
TRBV4-3,TRBD1,many,TRBJ2-5,CASSPDRGETQYF,TGCGCCAGCAGCCCAGACAGGGGAGAGACCCAGTACTTC
TRBV7-3,NA,medium-sized,TRBJ2-2,CASSSTVGTAGELFF,TGTGCCAGCAGCTCCACGGTGGGGACGGCCGGGGAGCTGTTTTTT
TRBV3-1,NA,NA,TRBJ1-1,CASSQDKAEAFF,TGTGCCAGCAGCCAAGATAAGGCTGAAGCTTTCTTT
TRBV7-2,TRBD1,few,TRBJ2-2,CASSSRRQGSNTGELFF,TGTGCCAGCAGCTCCCGTCGACAGGGGTCGAACACCGGGGAGCTGTTTTTT
TRBV7-2,NA,NA,TRBJ2-5,CASSLVDRRVQETQYF,TGTGCCAGCAGCTTAGTTGACAGGCGTGTACAAGAGACCCAGTACTTC
TRBV7-2,TRBD1,many,TRBJ1-6,CASSSGTGQRPLHF,TGTGCCAGCAGCTCCGGGACAGGGCAACGACCCCTCCACTTT
TRBV6-1,NA,few,TRBJ1-5,CASSERGAVFDQPQHF,TGTGCCAGCAGTGAACGGGGGGCGGTTTTCGATCAGCCCCAGCATTTT
TRBV5-1,NA,few,TRBJ1-2,CASSTELPTGSQGYTF,TGCGCCAGCAGCACAGAATTACCCACAGGGAGTCAGGGCTACACCTTC
TRBV5-1,NA,NA,TRBJ1-1,CASSPHGAKTEAFF,TGCGCCAGCAGCCCACATGGGGCGAAAACTGAAGCTTTCTTT
TRBV4-3,NA,few,TRBJ1-2,CASSQDMTRLYGYTF,TGCGCCAGCAGCCAAGATATGACAAGACTATATGGCTACACCTTC